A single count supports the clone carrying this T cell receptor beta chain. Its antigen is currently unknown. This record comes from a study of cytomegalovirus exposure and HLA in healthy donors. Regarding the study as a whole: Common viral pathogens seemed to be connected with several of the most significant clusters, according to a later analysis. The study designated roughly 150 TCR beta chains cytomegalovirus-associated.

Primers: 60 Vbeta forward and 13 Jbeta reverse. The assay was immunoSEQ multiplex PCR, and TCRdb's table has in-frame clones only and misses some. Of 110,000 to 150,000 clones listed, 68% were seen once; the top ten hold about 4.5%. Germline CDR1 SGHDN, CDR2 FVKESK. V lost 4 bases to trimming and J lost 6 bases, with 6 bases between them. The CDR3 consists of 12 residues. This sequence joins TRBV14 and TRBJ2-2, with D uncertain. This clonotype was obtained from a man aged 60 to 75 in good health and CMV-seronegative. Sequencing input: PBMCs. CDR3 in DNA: TGTGCCAGCAGCCGTATCTCCGGGGAGCTGTTTTTT. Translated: CASSRISGELFF.